The T cell receptor (beta chain) described here comes from a study of blood T cell repertoires in COVID-19. Study in general: Sites in the United States, Italy and Spain provided acute and convalescent COVID-19 samples. The analysed material was cDNA or gDNA that came from T cells, B-cell-depleted T cells, or PBMCs.

In the source study's methods: Reference gene primer amplification gave estimated nucleated cell counts. Clones were sequenced by immunoSEQ multiplex PCR, and TCRdb holds only the in-frame ones, with some missing. For V, J and clone size, that table is used; D and trimming come from the DNA. The repertoire holds around 210,000 clones, with around nine tenths as singletons. This clone was detected a few times. Seattle-derived patients entered the study during active infection and were followed longitudinally. V gave up 5 bases and J gave up 8 bases, with 25 bases separating them. Looked up from germline, CDR1 is SGHTA and CDR2 is FQGNSA. The CDR3 has 17 amino acids.

Sequenced: peripheral blood. The clonotype comes from a man aged 45-65 years with COVID-19, enrolled during active disease. The chain uses TRBV7-2 and TRBJ2-1, with D possibly TRBD2 on 6 matching bases. This CDR3 reads CASSLARDSPVLHEQFF. The CDR3 DNA is TGTGCCAGCAGCCTCGCTAGGGACTCCCCCGTCCTACATGAGCAGTTCTTC.